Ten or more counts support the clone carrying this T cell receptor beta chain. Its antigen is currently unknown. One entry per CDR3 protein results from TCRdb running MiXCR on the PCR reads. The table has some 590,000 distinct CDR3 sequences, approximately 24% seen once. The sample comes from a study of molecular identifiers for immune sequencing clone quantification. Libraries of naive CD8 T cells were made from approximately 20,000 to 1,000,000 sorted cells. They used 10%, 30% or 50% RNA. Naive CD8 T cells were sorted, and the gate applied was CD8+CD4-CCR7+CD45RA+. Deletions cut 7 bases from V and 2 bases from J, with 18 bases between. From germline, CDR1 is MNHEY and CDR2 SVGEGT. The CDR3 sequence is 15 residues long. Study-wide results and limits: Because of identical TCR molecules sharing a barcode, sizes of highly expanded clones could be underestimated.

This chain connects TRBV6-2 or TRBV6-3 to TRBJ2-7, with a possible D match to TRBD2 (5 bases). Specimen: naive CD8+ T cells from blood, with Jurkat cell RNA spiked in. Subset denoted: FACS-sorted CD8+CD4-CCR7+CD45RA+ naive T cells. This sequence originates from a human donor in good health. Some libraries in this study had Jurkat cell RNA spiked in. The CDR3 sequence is CASTTEGGPPYEQYF. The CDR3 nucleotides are TGTGCCAGCACCACAGAGGGCGGGCCACCCTACGAGCAGTACTTC.